The T cell receptor (beta chain) under discussion was sequenced for a study of T cell responses to AZD1222 COVID-19 vaccine. Study-wide background: Analyses pooled second doses at about 4 or about 12 weeks. Study findings and constraints: A reported finding is that nearly half of spike-specific TCRs target unmutated variant regions. Breadth and depth of Spike-specific TCRs rose after two AZD1222 doses. Clonal diversity was possibly underestimated, and white British individuals and females predominated among donors.

This CDR3 is 13 amino acids long. In germline, CDR1 is LNHNV, CDR2 YYDKDF (reference sequence). Trimming removed 1 base at V and 6 bases at J, with 9 bases between. With respect to this clone: Antigen specificity is unknown.

TCRdb keeps only in-frame clones here, not all; method: immunoSEQ multiplex PCR. This table has 100,000 or so clones, around nine tenths appearing once. Here the sequenced sample was peripheral blood, taken on day 0 of AZD1222 vaccination. The chain is built from TRBV15 and TRBJ1-2; D possibly corresponds to TRBD1 (5 bases). This clonotype was sampled from an adult in good health. The CDR3 sequence: CATSRVGEDGYTF. The CDR3 DNA reads as TGTGCCACCAGCAGAGTGGGGGAAGATGGCTACACCTTC.